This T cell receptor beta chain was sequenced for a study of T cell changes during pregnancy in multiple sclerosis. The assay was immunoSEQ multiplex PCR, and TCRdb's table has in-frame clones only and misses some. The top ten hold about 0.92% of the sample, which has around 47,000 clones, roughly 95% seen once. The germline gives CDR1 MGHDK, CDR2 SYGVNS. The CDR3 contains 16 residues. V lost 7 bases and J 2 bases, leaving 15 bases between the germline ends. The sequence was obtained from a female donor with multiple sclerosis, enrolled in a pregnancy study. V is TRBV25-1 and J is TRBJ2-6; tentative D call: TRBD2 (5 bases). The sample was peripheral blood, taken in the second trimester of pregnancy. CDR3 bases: TGTGCCAGCATGTCCGGGGAAGGCCCTGGGGCCAACGTCCTGACTTTC. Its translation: CASMSGEGPGANVLTF.